This TCR beta chain derives from a study of T-cell memory formation after mild COVID-19. Study at large: Largely, the TCR clusters proved donor specific.

In TCRdb, the 5' RACE reads were re-called with MiXCR into one record per CDR3 protein. Of 80,000 to 95,000 distinct CDR3 sequences listed, 20% to 25% are singletons. This clonotype occurred a few times. Its antigen remains unidentified. Broader study findings: Contracting CD8+ clones were enriched in EMRA, CD4+ mainly in CM and EM. In pre-infection memory, a portion of responding clones appeared, which suggested that cross-reactive memory joined.

The CDR3 length is 15 residues. The J segment lost 6 bases and the V segment lost 6 bases, leaving 11 bases of the junction unmatched. The receptor was derived from a man in his late teens or twenties who had mild COVID-19 (a few samples of this study predate the infection). Cell type and time point are not known. Sequenced sample: PBMCs or a T cell subset sorted from them (not recorded which). The chain combines TRBV12-3 or TRBV12-4 with TRBJ1-2; 9 bases map to TRBD1. The CDR3 sequence is CASSYRGLGADGYTF. The CDR3 nucleotides read TGTGCCAGCAGCTACAGGGGGCTTGGAGCGGATGGCTACACCTTC.